This note documents a single TCR beta chain sequence. What it binds is not known. Some clones are missing from TCRdb's copy, which holds only in-frame ones; the method was immunoSEQ multiplex PCR. The sample lists roughly 70,000 clones; around 90% were seen once. The sample comes from a study of OX40 agonist ivuxolimab in advanced cancers. Study background: Eligibility rules accepted prior anti-PD-1, anti-PD-L1 or anti-CTLA-4 therapy, and 30% to 40% had some. Regarding the study as a whole: At 0.1 to 3.0 mg/kg and by week 6, clonal expansion occurred in CD4+ and CD8+ blood T cells.

Germline CDR1 MNHEY, CDR2 SMNVEV (reference sequence). Deletions cut 1 base from V and 3 bases from J, with 10 bases between. The CDR3 is 14 residues long. Blood samples were obtained at baseline, cycle 4 day 1, and cycle 7 day 1. The chain carries TRBV27 and TRBJ2-7, with D possibly matching TRBD2 (5 bases). The sequence was obtained from an adult with an advanced solid tumor such as melanoma, head and neck, liver or kidney cancer. Specimen: CD4+ or CD8+ T cells sorted from blood, collected in a trial of the OX40 agonist ivuxolimab. CDR3 in amino acids: CASSLLEGFYEQYF. CDR3 bases: TGTGCCAGCAGTTTATTAGAGGGCTTCTACGAGCAGTACTTC.